This entry features one TCR beta chain sequence. Its antigen is unidentified. TCR beta CDR3 sequences were amplified from RNA transcripts. When the TCR CDR3 underwent first-round RT-PCR, the HTBI primer set was used. TCRdb recomputed calls from the multiplex PCR reads with MiXCR, one row per CDR3 protein. There are some 580,000 distinct CDR3 sequences in the sample; roughly 16% occur only once, and under 3.5% lies in the top ten. Each diagnosis was grounded in clinical symptoms, serum thyroxine and TRAb, thyroid ultrasound, and orbital computed tomography. The data belong to a study of T cells in Graves' hyperthyroidism and ophthalmopathy. Study outcomes and limitations: A model of 13 V-J features distinguished ophthalmopathy from stable hyperthyroidism.

Germline V lookup: CDR1 SGHRS, CDR2 YFSETQ. Trimming took off 4 bases at V and 2 bases at J, with 11 bases between the two ends. This CDR3 is built from 14 residues. Input material: blood. The chain has TRBV5-1 and TRBJ2-3; tentatively, D is TRBD2 (5 bases). The TCR sequence derives from a woman aged 40 to 50 with Graves' ophthalmopathy. CDR3: CASSPRGVTDTQYF. In DNA, the CDR3 is TGCGCCAGCAGCCCCCGGGGTGTCACAGATACGCAGTATTTT.